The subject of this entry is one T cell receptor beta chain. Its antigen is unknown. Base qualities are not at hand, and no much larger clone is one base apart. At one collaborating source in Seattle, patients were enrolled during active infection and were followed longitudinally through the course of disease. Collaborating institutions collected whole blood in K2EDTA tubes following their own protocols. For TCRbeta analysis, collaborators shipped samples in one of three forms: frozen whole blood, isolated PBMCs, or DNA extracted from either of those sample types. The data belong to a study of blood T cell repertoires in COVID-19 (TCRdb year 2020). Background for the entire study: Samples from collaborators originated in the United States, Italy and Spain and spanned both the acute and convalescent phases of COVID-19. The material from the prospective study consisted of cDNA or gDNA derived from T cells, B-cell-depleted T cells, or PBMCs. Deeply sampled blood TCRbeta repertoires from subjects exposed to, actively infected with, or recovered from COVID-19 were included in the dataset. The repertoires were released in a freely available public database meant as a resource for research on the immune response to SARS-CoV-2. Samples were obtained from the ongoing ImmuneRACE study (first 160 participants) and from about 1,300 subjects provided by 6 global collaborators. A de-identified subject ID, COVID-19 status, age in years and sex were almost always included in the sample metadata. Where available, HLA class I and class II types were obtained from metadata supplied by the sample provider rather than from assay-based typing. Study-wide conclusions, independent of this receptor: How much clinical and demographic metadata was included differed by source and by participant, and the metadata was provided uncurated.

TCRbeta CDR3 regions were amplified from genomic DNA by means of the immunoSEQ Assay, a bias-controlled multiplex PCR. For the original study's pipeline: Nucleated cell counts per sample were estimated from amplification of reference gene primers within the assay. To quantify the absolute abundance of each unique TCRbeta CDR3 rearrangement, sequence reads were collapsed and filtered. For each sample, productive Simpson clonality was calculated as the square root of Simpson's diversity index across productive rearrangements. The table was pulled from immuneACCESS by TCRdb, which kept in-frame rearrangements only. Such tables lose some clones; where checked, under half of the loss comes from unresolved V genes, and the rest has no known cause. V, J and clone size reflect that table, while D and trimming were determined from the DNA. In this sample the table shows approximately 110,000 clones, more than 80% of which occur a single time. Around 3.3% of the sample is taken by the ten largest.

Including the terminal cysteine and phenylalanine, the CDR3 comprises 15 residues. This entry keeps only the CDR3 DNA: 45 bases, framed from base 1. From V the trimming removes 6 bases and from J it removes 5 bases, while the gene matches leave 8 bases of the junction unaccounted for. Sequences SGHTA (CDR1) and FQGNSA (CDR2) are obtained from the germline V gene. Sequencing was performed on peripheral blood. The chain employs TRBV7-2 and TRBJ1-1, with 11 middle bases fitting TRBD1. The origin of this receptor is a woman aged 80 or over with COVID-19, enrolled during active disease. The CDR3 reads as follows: CASSYGTGGRTEAFF. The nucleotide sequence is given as TGTGCCAGCAGTTATGGGACAGGGGGTCGGACTGAAGCTTTCTTT.